The 21 T cell receptor beta chains presented below share a single source sample, sequenced in a study of Graves' ophthalmopathy and Graves' hyperthyroidism. The TCR beta CDR3 regions underwent amplification from RNA transcripts. An initial RT-PCR round employing HTBI primers preceded a second-round multiplex PCR. TCRdb recomputed calls from the multiplex PCR reads with MiXCR, one row per CDR3 protein. The sample carries roughly 500,000 distinct CDR3 sequences, around 15% recorded once. The sequenced sample consisted of blood. The source is a woman aged 25 to 39 with Graves' ophthalmopathy.

At least ten counts were recorded for this clonotype. The chain has TRBV6-5 and TRBJ1-3; D not certain. CDR3 length equals 14 residues. Trimming cost V 0 bases and J 0 bases, with 3 bases left between them. Germline CDR1 and CDR2: MNHEY and SVGAGI. The CDR3 region is CASSYSDSGNTIYF. The CDR3 bases are TGTGCCAGCAGTTACTCTGACTCTGGAAACACCATATATTTT.

This clonotype was detected many times. The chain has TRBV5-1 and TRBJ2-7, with 8 bases lining up with TRBD2. The CDR3 loop spans 13 amino acids. With V trimmed by 5 bases and J by 3 bases, 4 bases remained unmatched. Germline CDR1 is SGHRS and CDR2 is YFSETQ. CDR3 bases: TGCGCCAGCAGAGCGGGAGTTAACTACGAGCAGTACTTC. It is translated as CASRAGVNYEQYF.

There are many counts of this clonotype. The chain carries TRBV10-3 and TRBJ1-1; no firm D call. The CDR3 extends over 12 amino acids. Trimming took off 6 bases at V and 1 base at J, with 6 bases between the two ends. Per germline, CDR1 ENHRY and CDR2 SYGVKD. The CDR3 DNA sequence: TGTGCCATCAGCCCTAGGAACACTGAAGCTTTCTTT. Protein: CAISPRNTEAFF.

This clonotype was observed a handful of times. The chain employs TRBV4-1 and TRBJ1-2; possibly TRBD1 for D (5 bases). The germline V and J ends were trimmed by 4 bases and 6 bases, with 21 bases remaining between them. CDR1 is MGHRA and CDR2 is YSYEKL in the germline V gene. This CDR3 has 16 residues. The CDR3 nucleotides read TGCGCCAGCAGCCTTCCAGGGCGTGGCACGGGCGATGGCTACACCTTC. Its translation is CASSLPGRGTGDGYTF.

Of note for this clonotype: Just one base apart from a much larger clone, this may be a read error. Here the CDR3 omits its conserved ending phenylalanine or tryptophan, so a read error is the likely source. CDR3: CASSLSSGDYSNQPQHV. CDR3 sequence (DNA): TGTGCCAGCAGCCTTTCTTCAGGGGACTATAGCAATCAGCCCCAGCATGTT. The J gene is TRBJ1-5, the V gene TRBV12-3 or TRBV12-4; TRBD1 is a possible D gene (6 bases). The CDR3 spans 17 residues. Between the trimmed V and J ends, which lost 6 bases and 0 bases, there was a span of 18 bases.

This clonotype was found many times. The chain is built from TRBV12-3 or TRBV12-4 and TRBJ1-1, with D uncertain. V was clipped by 5 bases and J by 0 bases, with 10 bases between them. The CDR3 extends over 14 amino acids. CDR3 protein: CASSRNNMNTEAFF. In DNA form, the CDR3 reads TGTGCCAGCAGTCGTAATAACATGAACACTGAAGCTTTCTTT.

In this sample, this clonotype turned up many times. The chain is built from TRBV5-1 and TRBJ1-1; D not resolved. Germline V gene data show CDR1 as SGHRS and CDR2 as YFSETQ. The CDR3 spans 13 residues. Trimming took 0 bases from V and 3 from J, leaving 6 bases between them. The CDR3 spells CASSLAQYTEAFF. CDR3 DNA: TGCGCCAGCAGCTTGGCGCAGTACACTGAAGCTTTCTTT.

This clonotype occurred many times. This rearrangement joins TRBV12-3 or TRBV12-4 to TRBJ1-2, with 8 bases fitting TRBD1. V dropped 3 bases and J dropped 3; count of bases not matched to a gene: 6. CDR3 size: 15 residues. In DNA, the CDR3 is TGTGCCAGCAGTTTGTTCAGGGGGCGCGACTATGGCTACACCTTC. This translates into CASSLFRGRDYGYTF.

This clonotype was picked up many times. This chain uses TRBV3-1 with TRBJ2-2; D uncertain. The CDR3 covers 12 residues. Germline values: CDR1 LGHDT, CDR2 YNNKEL (reference sequence). V was clipped by 4 bases and J by 7 bases, with 7 bases between them. Here the CDR3 DNA reads TGTGCCAGCAGCCCCGCGGTCGGGGAGCTGTTTTTT. This sequence encodes CASSPAVGELFF.

The V gene is TRBV12-3 or TRBV12-4, the J gene TRBJ1-1; D perhaps matches TRBD1 (6 bases). Trimming took off 3 bases at V and 1 base at J, with 15 bases between the two ends. The CDR3 spans 16 residues. This CDR3 is CASSLAGGLRNTEAFF. The CDR3 nucleotides are TGTGCCAGCAGTTTGGCGGGGGGCCTACGGAACACTGAAGCTTTCTTT.

This clonotype was seen a few times. J is TRBJ2-3 and V is TRBV5-1, with unresolved D. Trimming took 1 base from V and 2 from J, leaving 8 bases between them. Germline-derived CDR1 and CDR2 are SGHRS and YFSETQ. The CDR3 extends over 14 amino acids. The CDR3 nucleotides read TGCGCCAGCAGCTTGTCGGCGATCACAGATACGCAGTATTTT. As protein: CASSLSAITDTQYF.

This rearrangement joins TRBV20-1 to TRBJ2-5; D might be TRBD2 (7 bases). The CDR3 is made up of 14 amino acids. CDR1 is DFQATT and CDR2 is SNEGSKA in the germline V gene (reference sequence). V shed 3 bases and J shed 4 bases, with 15 bases lying between them. The CDR3 sequence: CSASRGGSGETQYF. CDR3 in DNA: TGCAGTGCTAGTAGGGGGGGTAGTGGAGAGACCCAGTACTTC.

This clonotype was recorded at least ten times. The chain uses TRBV4-1 and TRBJ2-7; D is ambiguous. The CDR3 covers 16 residues. V lost 3 bases and J 2 bases, leaving 17 bases between the germline ends. The germline V gene encodes CDR1 MGHRA and CDR2 YSYEKL. This chain's CDR3 is CASSQILLDGTYEQYF. In nucleotides, the CDR3 is TGCGCCAGCAGCCAGATCCTCTTAGACGGAACCTACGAGCAGTACTTC.

As concerns this clonotype: An end of the junction differs from the germline gene, which may be a read error. J is TRBJ1-2 and V is TRBV29-1; D is perhaps TRBD1 (5 bases). Looked up from germline, CDR1 is SQVTM and CDR2 is ANQGSEA. The CDR3 is made up of 17 amino acids. The CDR3, as DNA: TGCAGCGTTGAAATGAGGGGTGGCCAGGGCGCCAGGTATGGCTACGCCTTC. Protein sequence: CSVEMRGGQGARYGYAF.

This clonotype was seen at least ten times. This rearrangement joins TRBV11-2 to TRBJ2-7; D is possibly TRBD1 (5 bases). The CDR3 length is 12 residues. The germline V gene has CDR1 SGHAT and CDR2 FQNNGV. Trimming shortened V by 1 base and J by 9 bases, and 10 bases separated the two germline ends. CDR3 region: CASSLAFQGQYF. The CDR3 DNA sequence: TGTGCCAGCAGCTTAGCTTTCCAGGGGCAGTACTTC.

This clonotype was found many times. This chain joins TRBV6-5 and TRBJ2-5; D possibly corresponds to TRBD1 (6 bases). Germline V lookup: CDR1 MNHEY, CDR2 SVGAGI. There are 16 residues in the CDR3. The ends were cut back, 2 bases at V and 1 base at J, with 14 bases in the middle. CDR3 sequence: CASSYDGTGFQETQYF. CDR3 sequence (DNA): TGTGCCAGCAGTTACGACGGTACAGGGTTCCAAGAGACCCAGTACTTC.

There are many counts of this clonotype. CDR3 in DNA: TGTGCCAGCAGACACGGGACTAGCGGAGGGGAGACCCAGTACTTC. Protein: CASRHGTSGGETQYF. This chain connects TRBV2 to TRBJ2-5; 11 positions match TRBD2. Germline V gene lookup returns CDR1 SNHLY and CDR2 FYNNEI. The CDR3 length is 15 residues. The trim removed 6 bases at V and 5 bases at J, leaving 8 bases unmatched.

This clonotype has at least ten counts. The chain combines TRBV4-1 with TRBJ1-1; D is undetermined. Germline CDR1 reads MGHRA; CDR2 reads YSYEKL. The CDR3 is 11 amino acids. V was pared by 0 bases and J by 8 bases, with 4 bases between. CDR3 nucleotides: TGCGCCAGCAGCCAAGATTGGGAAGCTTTCTTT. Protein: CASSQDWEAFF.

This clonotype occurred many times. The chain joins TRBV11-2 to TRBJ2-7, with D tentatively TRBD1 or TRBD2 (6 bases each). Germline values: CDR1 SGHAT, CDR2 FQNNGV. The CDR3 is made up of 16 amino acids. The V and J ends lost 0 bases and 2 bases respectively, with 14 bases between them. As DNA, the CDR3 is TGTGCCAGCAGCTTAGATCTGGGGGGCGCGACCTACGAGCAGTACTTC. This sequence encodes CASSLDLGGATYEQYF.

This clonotype was found many times. The chain carries TRBV2 and TRBJ2-7; 7 bases are shared with TRBD1. The CDR3 is made up of 14 amino acids. The germline gives CDR1 SNHLY, CDR2 FYNNEI. Trimming took 7 bases from V and 6 from J; bases not matched to a gene: 12. The CDR3 protein is CASILNDRVGEQYF. The CDR3 coding sequence is TGTGCCAGCATCCTAAACGACAGGGTCGGCGAGCAGTACTTC.

As regards this clonotype: This may arise from a read error, as a much more abundant clone is one base away. The chain has TRBV7-9 and TRBJ2-7; tentative D call: TRBD2 (5 bases). The V end lost 6 bases, the J end lost 4 bases, and 10 bases lay between the germline ends. This CDR3 contains 12 residues. Germline-derived CDR1 and CDR2 are SEHNR and FQNEAQ (reference sequence). Here the CDR3 reads CASSAGRYEQYV. The CDR3 DNA follows: TGTGCCAGCAGTGCGGGCCGGTACGAGCAGTACGTC.